What follows describes a single TCR beta chain. No cognate antigen has been identified for it. Per-nucleotide qualities are absent, and no much larger clonotype sits a single base away. The source of the sample is a study of siplizumab effects on memory and regulatory T cells (dated by TCRdb to between 2017 and 2020). Regarding the research as a whole: The study looked at the effect of siplizumab, an anti-CD2 antibody, on alloreactive T-cell subsets in allogeneic mixed lymphocyte reactions made from human PBMCs. The investigation overall reported the following: Roughly 75-97% of proliferating CD4+ or CD8+ clones could not be assigned a naive or memory phenotype. Whether proliferating Tregs from siplizumab cultures were suppressive was not functionally confirmed. The cumulative frequency of alloreactive sequences traceable to unstimulated CD4+ memory T cells was significantly reduced by siplizumab. Greater diversity appeared to be present in unstimulated naive T cells than in memory T cells, and a substantial contribution to the alloresponse seemed to be made by naive cells. Among mappable alloreactive CD4+ clones, the Treg-derived fraction averaged approximately 69% with siplizumab versus around 25% in control reactions. Sequences below about 10^-5 frequency were poorly captured, so only a minor fraction of alloreactive clones could be mapped to unstimulated subsets.

Receptor amplification or capture employed the immunoSEQ multiplex PCR assay. Approximately 100,000 TCR templates per sample were assayed on the deep sequencing platform. Genomic DNA extracted from sorted T cells was used for TCRbeta CDR3 sequencing. The original pipeline was this. The R programming language was used for clonal analysis of TCRbeta CDR3 data. Alloreactive CD4+ and CD8+ clones were defined by comparing unstimulated samples with post-reaction CFSE-low samples. Regulatory or non-regulatory origin was assigned to alloreactive CD4+ clones by matching of sequences to sorted unstimulated Treg and non-Treg repertoires. TCRdb obtained this table from immuneACCESS and retained in-frame rearrangements with V and J assigned. These tables miss some clones; where compared with another copy, unresolved V genes account for less than half of the shortfall, and the remainder is unexplained. Clone size and the V and J calls come from that table; the DNA yielded D and trimming. The table for this sample lists about 120,000 clones; around 94% of them were counted only once. The ten biggest clones cover under 2% of the sample.

Looking up the germline V gene yields CDR1 SGHRS and CDR2 YFSETQ. Ends trimmed: V by 4 bases, J by 9 bases; bases unmatched to a gene: 11. Spanning cysteine to phenylalanine, the CDR3 consists of 16 amino acids. The DNA shown is the 48-base CDR3, in frame from base 1. Sorted unstimulated T cells and proliferating T cells recovered from mixed lymphocyte reactions underwent TCRbeta CDR3 sequencing. Fresh whole blood from around 10 HLA-typed healthy donors was used as the source from which PBMCs were isolated. To map where alloreactive clones came from, unstimulated CD4+ non-regulatory T cells were FACS-sorted.

The sequenced sample was non-Treg CD4+ T cells sorted from blood. Per the publication, the cell subset or site label means: FACS-sorted unstimulated CD4+ non-regulatory T cells. The chain is encoded by TRBV5-1 joined to TRBJ2-1, with 12 central nucleotides matching TRBD2. The receptor was derived from a human donor in good health. The CDR3 region reads CASSGRLAGVQGEQFF. The DNA sequence is given as TGCGCCAGCAGCGGACGACTAGCGGGAGTACAGGGTGAGCAGTTCTTC.